This TCR beta chain is drawn from a study of blood T cell repertoires in COVID-19. The assay was immunoSEQ multiplex PCR, and TCRdb's table has in-frame clones only and misses some. This table holds some 200,000 clones, 80% to 85% found once. CDR1 and CDR2 (germline): SGHAT, FQNNGV. V lost 6 bases to trimming and J lost 0 bases; unmatched junction nucleotides: 13. This CDR3 is built from 19 residues. This clone was recorded many times. The rearrangement uses TRBV11-2 and TRBJ2-1, with 11 bases lining up with TRBD1. Sequencing used peripheral blood. This TCR derives from a woman aged 40 to 50 with acute or convalescent COVID-19. The CDR3 sequence: CASSSGPGQGGDSYNEQFF. Written as DNA, the CDR3 is TGTGCCAGCAGTTCAGGACCGGGACAGGGGGGGGACTCCTACAATGAGCAGTTCTTC. Using reference TRBV11-2 and TRBJ2-1 for the parts outside the CDR3, the full variable domain is EAGVAQSPRYKIIEKRQSVAFWCNPISGHATLYWYQQILGQGPKLLIQFQNNGVVDDSQLPKDRFSAERLKGVDSTLKIQPAKLEDSAVYLCASSSGPGQGGDSYNEQFFGPGTRLTVL.